Below are 29 T cell receptor beta chains sequenced from a single sample in a study of blood T cell dynamics during melanoma immunotherapy. Specified time point: week 3, after first cycle of checkpoint inhibitor. The method was immunoSEQ multiplex PCR; TCRdb's version includes in-frame clones alone and lacks a portion of them. This table holds 25,000 to 35,000 clones, roughly 88% found once. This specimen consisted of blood, obtained from a patient treated with checkpoint blockade. These receptor sequences come from a human donor with melanoma.

This clone was counted once. The CDR3 DNA sequence: TGTGCCAGCAGCCGACAGGGAAACTATGGCTACACCTTC. Its translation is CASSRQGNYGYTF. The J gene is TRBJ1-2, the V gene TRBV28, with 7 bases aligning to TRBD1. CDR1 is MDHEN, CDR2 SYDVKM, per germline. CDR3 length: 13 residues. With 6 bases clipped from V and 2 bases from J, the junction kept 3 bases outside the gene matches.

This chain's CDR3 is CASSLAPSGGTDTQYF. CDR3 bases: TGTGCCAGCAGCTTAGCCCCTAGCGGGGGCACAGATACGCAGTATTTT. V usage is TRBV7-2 and J usage is TRBJ2-3; TRBD2 aligns across 9 bases. V lost 0 bases and J lost 1; bases outside the gene matches: 2. The CDR3 is made up of 16 amino acids. Germline CDR1 is SGHTA and CDR2 is FQGNSA.

The chain joins TRBV5-5 to TRBJ1-2; TRBD1 matches 8 bases. V gave up 4 bases and J gave up 7 bases; unmatched junction bases: 12. This CDR3 spans 15 amino acids. Germline V gene data show CDR1 as SGHKS and CDR2 as YYEKEE (reference sequence). The CDR3 bases are TGTGCCAGCAGCCCCCCGGGAGGACAGGGAGGTGGCTACACCTTC. Protein sequence: CASSPPGGQGGGYTF. Looking up the rest from reference TRBV5-5 and TRBJ1-2 gives the full variable domain: DAGVTQSPTHLIKTRGQQVTLRCSPISGHKSVSWYQQVLGQGPQFIFQYYEKEERGRGNFPDRFSARQFPNYSSELNVNALLLGDSALYLCASSPPGGQGGGYTFGSGTRLTVV.

The rearrangement links TRBV19 to TRBJ1-1; D uncertain. The CDR3 runs to 12 residues. V shed 3 bases and J shed 1 base, with 3 bases lying between them. Per the germline V gene, CDR1 is LNHDA and CDR2 is SQIVND (reference sequence). This CDR3 reads CASSIRNTEAFF. As DNA, the CDR3 is TGTGCCAGTAGTATTCGGAACACTGAAGCTTTCTTT.

The gene calls are TRBV4-1 and TRBJ2-1, with D perhaps matching TRBD2 (6 bases). Trimming pared 1 base from V and 3 bases from J, leaving 19 bases between. The CDR3 is made up of 18 amino acids. Germline assignment: CDR1 MGHRA and CDR2 YSYEKL. As DNA, the CDR3 is TGCGCCAGCAGCCAAGCTCTAGCGTTGCCCTCCGTCTACAATGAGCAGTTCTTC. This gives the protein CASSQALALPSVYNEQFF.

The chain is built from TRBV29-1 and TRBJ1-2; D remains ambiguous. The germline gives CDR1 SQVTM, CDR2 ANQGSEA. V was pared by 7 bases and J by 4 bases, with 13 bases between. The CDR3 covers 12 residues. The CDR3 DNA reads as TGCAGCGCCCTCTCTGCTAGCTATGGCTACACCTTC. This translates into CSALSASYGYTF.

The table lists this clone with a few counts. The chain employs TRBV9 and TRBJ1-1, with D maybe TRBD1 (6 bases). Germline CDR1 SGDLS, CDR2 YYNGEE. V lost 4 bases and J lost 5, with 18 bases in between. This CDR3 comprises 15 residues. CDR3 sequence: CASSPKGDWGTEAFF. CDR3 sequence (DNA): TGTGCCAGCAGCCCGAAGGGGGACTGGGGAACTGAAGCTTTCTTT.

This chain joins TRBV7-2 and TRBJ1-3, with no clear D. CDR1 is SGHTA and CDR2 is FQGNSA in the germline V gene. This CDR3 comprises 14 residues. The V and J ends lost 5 bases and 2 bases respectively, with 10 bases between them. The CDR3 DNA reads as TGTGCCAGCAGCATAGGGTTGGCTGGAAACACCATATATTTT. Translated: CASSIGLAGNTIYF.

This chain joins TRBV7-3 and TRBJ1-1; 8 bases fit TRBD1. This CDR3 spans 15 amino acids. Losses at the gene ends were 2 bases for V and 2 bases for J; bases not matched to a gene: 4. The germline CDR1 and CDR2 sequences are SGHTA and FQGTGA. CDR3 nucleotides: TGTGCCAGCAGCTTACTGGGGACAGGCAACACTGAAGCTTTCTTT. This codes for CASSLLGTGNTEAFF.

This clone was detected only once. The J gene is TRBJ1-1, the V gene TRBV6-5, with D possibly being TRBD1 (6 bases). The V end lost 2 bases, the J end lost 5 bases, and 9 bases lay between the germline ends. The CDR3 loop spans 13 amino acids. Germline-derived CDR1 and CDR2 are MNHEY and SVGAGI. CDR3 protein: CASSYSTGTEAFF. The CDR3 DNA reads as TGTGCCAGCAGTTACAGCACAGGGACTGAAGCTTTCTTT.

The V and J genes are TRBV4-2 and TRBJ2-7; D is perhaps TRBD2 (6 bases). There are 16 residues in the CDR3. Trimming cost V 0 bases and J 0 bases, with 12 bases left between them. CDR1 LGHNA and CDR2 YNFKEQ come from the germline V gene. This CDR3 is CASSQESGSPSYEQYF. The CDR3 coding sequence is TGTGCCAGCAGCCAAGAGTCCGGGAGTCCCTCCTACGAGCAGTACTTC.

J is TRBJ2-5 and V is TRBV7-2; D not resolved. The DNA end is more similar to TRBJ2-7, so the J call may be wrong. Germline V lookup: CDR1 SGHTA, CDR2 FQGNSA. This CDR3 spans 12 amino acids. The CDR3 here is CASSSAAYEQYF. The DNA of the CDR3 is TGTGCCAGCAGCTCCGCGGCCTACGAGCAGTACTTC.

The DNA of the CDR3 is TGTGCCAGCAGCGTAGGTCAGGGGGCGGCCTACGAGCAGTACTTC. This encodes CASSVGQGAAYEQYF. The chain carries TRBV9 and TRBJ2-7; 8 bases line up with TRBD1. The CDR3 runs to 15 residues. Unmatched junction bases numbered 4, after V lost 0 bases and J lost 2 bases. In germline, CDR1 is SGDLS, CDR2 YYNGEE.

The chain uses TRBV19 and TRBJ2-5, with unresolved D. In germline, CDR1 is LNHDA, CDR2 SQIVND (reference sequence). The CDR3 has 15 residues. Trimming took 5 bases from V and 1 from J, leaving 14 bases between them. The CDR3 spells CASSAGRITQETQYF. CDR3 nucleotide sequence: TGTGCCAGTAGTGCCGGACGGATCACCCAAGAGACCCAGTACTTC.

The chain employs TRBV5-4 and TRBJ2-5; D may be TRBD1 (6 bases). This CDR3 has 15 residues. Looked up from germline, CDR1 is SGHNT and CDR2 is YYREEE (reference sequence). Trimming left V 0 bases short and J 5 bases short, with 14 bases between. The CDR3, as DNA: TGTGCCAGCAGCTTGGCCACCCAGGGGTGGGAGACCCAGTACTTC. Translation gives CASSLATQGWETQYF.

This clone has a handful of counts. V gene TRBV4-3 combines with J gene TRBJ1-6, with 9 bases aligning to TRBD1. V was clipped by 1 base and J by 8 bases; unmatched bases: 0. The germline gives CDR1 LGHNA, CDR2 YSLEER. The CDR3 totals 14 residues. The CDR3 DNA reads as TGCGCCAGCAGCCAAGGGGACAGGGATTCACCCCTCCACTTT. Translating gives CASSQGDRDSPLHF.

J is TRBJ2-3 and V is TRBV5-6; 12 bases agree with TRBD2. The germline V gene encodes CDR1 SGHDT and CDR2 YYEEEE. Trimming at V came to 2 bases and at J to 5 bases, leaving 9 bases not matched to a gene. The CDR3 has 17 amino acids. In DNA, the CDR3 is TGTGCCAGCAGCTTCTCCCTACTAGCGGGGGGTTTAGATACGCAGTATTTT. This translates into CASSFSLLAGGLDTQYF.

The genes are TRBV6-5 and TRBJ1-2, with 7 bases aligning to TRBD1. CDR3 length: 14 residues. Per the germline V gene, CDR1 is MNHEY and CDR2 is SVGAGI. V lost 8 bases and J lost 4; bases outside the gene matches: 10. CDR3 in DNA: TGTGCCAGCCGTTCCCCAGGGGGAGCCTATGGCTACACCTTC. This sequence encodes CASRSPGGAYGYTF.

This clone has only one observation. The J gene is TRBJ1-2, the V gene TRBV19, with unresolved D. Per germline, CDR1 LNHDA and CDR2 SQIVND (reference sequence). V was cut by 8 bases and J by 3 bases, with 22 bases left in between. The CDR3 runs to 16 residues. The CDR3 DNA reads as TGTGCCAGTTATAAGCGCGGGGATGCGAAACACTATGGCTACACCTTC. Translated: CASYKRGDAKHYGYTF.

The chain is built from TRBV6-5 and TRBJ1-4; D is unclear. V dropped 3 bases and J dropped 8 bases, with 13 bases sitting between them. The germline CDR1 and CDR2 sequences are MNHEY and SVGAGI. The CDR3 length is 14 residues. The CDR3 DNA reads TGTGCCAGCAGTTATGGCCAGGTTGGGGAAAAACTGTTTTTT. It yields the protein CASSYGQVGEKLFF.

The chain joins TRBV2 to TRBJ1-1; 9 bases are shared with TRBD1. CDR1 is SNHLY, CDR2 FYNNEI, per germline. CDR3 length: 16 residues. Losses at the gene ends were 6 bases for V and 1 base for J; bases not matched to a gene: 9. CDR3 sequence: CASRGGTGRSNTEAFF. The CDR3, as DNA: TGTGCCAGCAGGGGGGGGACAGGGAGGTCGAACACTGAAGCTTTCTTT.

The chain employs TRBV11-2 and TRBJ2-7; 11 bases align to TRBD2. The CDR3 covers 17 residues. V lost 4 bases and J lost 1; bases outside the gene matches: 9. Germline values: CDR1 SGHAT, CDR2 FQNNGV. For the CDR3, the DNA is TGTGCCAGCAGCTACGGACTAGCGGGCATCTCTTCCTACGAGCAGTACTTC. This encodes CASSYGLAGISSYEQYF.

The V gene is TRBV2, the J gene TRBJ1-3, with D unresolved. CDR1 is SNHLY, CDR2 FYNNEI, per germline. V was pared by 8 bases and J by 0 bases, with 11 bases between. The CDR3 is made up of 14 amino acids. CDR3 amino acids: CASGGRDSGNTIYF. The DNA of the CDR3 is TGTGCCAGCGGCGGACGGGACTCTGGAAACACCATATATTTT.

In its sample, this clone was seen a few times. The V and J genes are TRBV2 and TRBJ1-2, with D perhaps TRBD1 (5 bases). With 8 bases removed from V and 3 bases from J, the gap between germline ends came to 13 bases. The CDR3 length is 13 residues. The germline CDR1 and CDR2 sequences are SNHLY and FYNNEI. DNA of the CDR3: TGTGCCAGCTCTCCAACGGGGGACTATGGCTACACCTTC. Protein sequence: CASSPTGDYGYTF.

This clone was seen just once. V gene TRBV2 combines with J gene TRBJ2-2; 8 nucleotides match TRBD1. CDR3 size: 14 residues. CDR1 and CDR2 from the germline V gene are SNHLY and FYNNEI. The V gene end was trimmed by 10 bases and the J gene end by 1 base; junction bases not matched to a gene: 5. Here the CDR3 reads CATRDRGNTGELFF. The CDR3, as DNA: TGTGCCACCCGAGACAGGGGGAACACCGGGGAGCTGTTTTTT.

The chain couples TRBV25-1 to TRBJ2-1; tentatively, D is TRBD2 (6 bases). This CDR3 comprises 17 residues. V lost 3 bases to trimming and J lost 6 bases, with 21 bases between them. Per the germline V gene, CDR1 is MGHDK and CDR2 is SYGVNS. CDR3 residues: CASSDALRGRQVNEQFF. The CDR3 DNA is TGTGCCAGCAGTGATGCTTTGAGAGGGAGGCAGGTCAATGAGCAGTTCTTC. Using reference TRBV25-1 and TRBJ2-1 for the parts outside the CDR3, the full variable domain is EADIYQTPRYLVIGTGKKITLECSQTMGHDKMYWYQQDPGMELHLIHYSYGVNSTEKGDLSSESTVSRIRTEHFPLTLESARPSHTSQYLCASSDALRGRQVNEQFFGPGTRLTVL.

The chain is built from TRBV19 and TRBJ2-3; D possibly corresponds to TRBD2 (5 bases). From germline, CDR1 is LNHDA and CDR2 SQIVND (reference sequence). Trimming cost V 5 bases and J 5 bases, with 11 bases left between them. CDR3 length equals 13 residues. The CDR3 loop reads CASSVASLDTQYF. CDR3 nucleotides: TGTGCCAGTAGTGTAGCTAGCCTAGATACGCAGTATTTT.

The rearrangement uses TRBV9 and TRBJ2-1, with 10 bases that match TRBD1. The junction had 2 bases not matched to a gene; V was cut back by 4 bases and J by 7 bases. Germline V lookup: CDR1 SGDLS, CDR2 YYNGEE. This CDR3 region has 13 residues. CDR3 bases: TGTGCCAGCAGCACGGGACAGGGGAATGAGCAGTTCTTC. It codes for CASSTGQGNEQFF.

V usage is TRBV11-1 and J usage is TRBJ2-7; TRBD1 matches 9 bases. CDR1 is SGHAT and CDR2 is FQDESV in the germline V gene (reference sequence). This CDR3 comprises 15 residues. The trim removed 5 bases at V and 0 bases at J, leaving 5 bases unmatched. CDR3 sequence (DNA): TGTGCCAGCAGCACCGGGACAGGGCTCTCCTACGAGCAGTACTTC. It is translated as CASSTGTGLSYEQYF. Full variable domain (remainder filled in from reference TRBV11-1 and TRBJ2-7): EAEVAQSPRYKITEKSQAVAFWCDPISGHATLYWYRQILGQGPELLVQFQDESVVDDSQLPKDRFSAERLKGVDSTLKIQPAELGDSAMYLCASSTGTGLSYEQYFGPGTRLTVT.